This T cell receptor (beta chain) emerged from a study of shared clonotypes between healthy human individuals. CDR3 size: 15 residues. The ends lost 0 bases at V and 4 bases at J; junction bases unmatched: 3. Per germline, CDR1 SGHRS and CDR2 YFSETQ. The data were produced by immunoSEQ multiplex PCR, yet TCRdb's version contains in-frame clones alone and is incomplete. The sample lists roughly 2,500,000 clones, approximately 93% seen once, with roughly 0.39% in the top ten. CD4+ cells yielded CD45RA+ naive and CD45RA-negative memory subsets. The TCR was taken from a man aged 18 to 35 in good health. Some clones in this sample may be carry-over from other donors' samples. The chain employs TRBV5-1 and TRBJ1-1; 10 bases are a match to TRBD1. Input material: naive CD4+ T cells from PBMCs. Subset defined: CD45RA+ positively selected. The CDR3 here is CASSLGTGGTTEAFF. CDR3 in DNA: TGCGCCAGCAGCTTGGGGACAGGGGGGACCACTGAAGCTTTCTTT.